This TCR beta chain was retrieved from a study of CD8+ T cells in alopecia areata (dated by TCRdb to 2016 to 2019). For context, the study as a whole: High-throughput TCRbeta sequencing was used to examine T cell clonal expansion in alopecia areata in both the C3H/HeJ mouse model and human patients. Human TCRbeta sequencing covered scalp tissue and sorted CD4+ and CD8+ peripheral blood T cells from patchy and totalis/universalis alopecia areata patients and healthy controls. Scalp clonality was compared across normal scalp (n=4), patchy alopecia areata scalp (n=8), and alopecia totalis/universalis scalp (n=8). Amplification of TCRbeta CDR3 regions was done by immunoSEQ multiplex PCR using 35 Vbeta forward primers and 13 Jbeta reverse primers. RNA was extracted with the PAXgene miRNA kit for fixed scalp, the miRNeasy kit for PBMCs, and the RNeasy kit for mouse skin. Overall results and qualifications from the work: Higher clonality and more expanded CD8+ clones were observed in lesional scalp than in normal scalp, particularly in alopecia totalis/universalis, a finding suggestive of antigenic drive. Compared with mice, TCR sequences shared between patients were less clear, possibly partly because of HLA diversity across the patient population. Unlike mouse skin, which is dominated by gammadelta T cells, normal human skin has resident alphabeta T cells that are also sequenced, and this complicates analysis of the scalp TCR repertoire.

PBMCs were isolated by density centrifugation and stained for CD3, CD4 and CD8, and CD4+ and CD8+ T cells were sorted on a FACSAria. Scalp biopsies and blood samples were obtained from unaffected controls. CDR1 SNHLY and CDR2 FYNNEI are derived from the germline V gene. For this chain, trimming is 4 bases at the V end and 9 bases at the J end, and the number of junction bases without a gene match is 8. Inclusive of the bounding cysteine and phenylalanine, the CDR3 is 14 residues long. The entry retains the CDR3 DNA only, 42 bases that are in frame from base 1. This clone is judged medium-sized (0.01 to 0.1%). Its cognate antigen has yet to be identified. No base qualities exist here, and no much larger clone lies one base off it. The library came from the immunoSEQ multiplex PCR assay. To provide template for TCR sequencing, every sample had RNA extracted and reverse transcribed into cDNA. SuperScript III was used to make first-strand cDNA, primed with a 2:1 mix of oligo-dT and random hexamers. A synthetic immune receptor repertoire was used to gauge amplification bias, and whatever bias remained was removed computationally. In the paper's pipeline: Raw reads were preprocessed to remove errors, and CDR3 was defined by IMGT conventions from the conserved cysteine to phenylalanine. Clonality was computed by normalizing Shannon entropy by log2 of the number of productive unique TCRs and subtracting the result from 1. CD4 or CD8 identity of scalp clones was inferred by cross-referencing scalp TCRbeta sequences with sorted blood CD4 and CD8 repertoires. This is the immuneACCESS table as TCRdb keeps it, with only in-frame sequences that have V and J called. A part of the clones is gone; compared with another copy, unresolved V genes explain less than half, and the rest is unexplained. V and J calls and clone size follow that table, whereas D and trimming were derived from the DNA. The sample profile shows more than 95,000 clones; approximately 58% of them were found once. The leading ten clones occupy more than 8% of the sample.

This chain is built from TRBV2 and TRBJ2-1, and TRBD2 aligns with 8 junction nucleotides. This clonotype was obtained from a human donor in good health. The material sequenced was CD4+ T cells sorted from blood. The CDR3 protein: CASSVQRGSSEQFF. The DNA is as follows: TGTGCCAGCAGTGTCCAGCGGGGGAGCAGTGAGCAGTTCTTC.